A selection of T cell receptor beta chains follows, all from one sample in a study of blood T cell repertoires in COVID-19. The repertoire was sequenced with immunoSEQ multiplex PCR; TCRdb's copy has only in-frame clones and lacks some. The table shows roughly 400,000 clones, with 90% occurring only once. Sequencing was done on a sample of PBMCs or T cells enriched from blood (not recorded which). These receptors all come from a young man who had recovered from COVID-19. The CDR3 runs from the conserved cysteine through the conserved F or W. A D gene is named only where the DNA matches it firmly. Clone size is given for some rows only: seen once, a few or many times, or a class if the clone is expanded.

d_gene,j_gene,v_gene,abundance,CDR3nt,CDR3aa
-,TRBJ2-1,TRBV4-1,-,TGCGCCAGCAGCCAAGTAGCGGTTTCCTACAATGAGCAGTTCTTC,CASSQVAVSYNEQFF
-,TRBJ2-7,TRBV11-3,-,TGTGCCAGCGGGTCAGGGCCTTCCTACGAGCAGTACTTC,CASGSGPSYEQYF
TRBD1,TRBJ2-7,TRBV19,-,TGTGCCAGTAGTAAGGGGGGACAGGTCCTATCCTACGAGCAGTACTTC,CASSKGGQVLSYEQYF
TRBD1,TRBJ2-7,TRBV15,-,TGTGCCACCAGCATAGACAGGGGCTACGAGCAGTACTTC,CATSIDRGYEQYF
TRBD1,TRBJ2-7,TRBV7-2,-,TGTGCCAGCAGCAAAGACAGGGGCTACGAGCAGTACTTC,CASSKDRGYEQYF
TRBD1,TRBJ1-2,TRBV7-9,once,TGTGCCAGCAGCTTCGGACAGGGTCTCTATGGCTACACCTTC,CASSFGQGLYGYTF
-,TRBJ1-1,TRBV29-1,-,TGCAGCGTTGGGCCACATACAGGGCGCCCCACTGAAGCTTTCTTT,CSVGPHTGRPTEAFF
-,TRBJ2-1,TRBV7-3,-,TGTGCCAGCAGCTTAAGGGGGCCGATTATCTACAATGAGCAGTTCTTC,CASSLRGPIIYNEQFF
-,TRBJ1-6,TRBV6-6,-,TGTGCCAGCAGTCCCTTGGACAGCCGCCACTATAATTCACCCCTCCACTTT,CASSPLDSRHYNSPLHF
TRBD2,TRBJ2-1,TRBV5-6,-,TGTGCCAGCAGCTTATTCATAGCGGGAGGGAAGCCGAATGAGCAGTTCTTC,CASSLFIAGGKPNEQFF
TRBD2,TRBJ2-3,TRBV9,-,TGTGCCAGCAGCGTGACTAGCGGCACAGATACGCAGTATTTT,CASSVTSGTDTQYF
-,TRBJ1-6,TRBV10-3,-,TGTGCCATCAAGGTGGCAGGCAATTCACCCCTCCACTTT,CAIKVAGNSPLHF
-,TRBJ1-3,TRBV29-1,-,TGCAGCGTTGATTTCGATGGGGGGAACACCATATATTTT,CSVDFDGGNTIYF
-,TRBJ1-4,TRBV4-1,-,TGCGCCAGCAGCCGAAAAAAGGGTGTCAGCGGTGAAAAACTGTTTTTT,CASSRKKGVSGEKLFF
TRBD1,TRBJ1-1,TRBV5-1,-,TGCGCCAGCAGCAGCCGGGACAGCTACATGAACACTGAAGCTTTCTTT,CASSSRDSYMNTEAFF
TRBD1,TRBJ1-1,TRBV29-1,-,TGCAGCGTTGTAGGGGGACAGGGTAGTACTGAAGCTTTCTTT,CSVVGGQGSTEAFF
TRBD1,TRBJ2-7,TRBV28,once,TGTGCCTCTACGGGACAGGGGATTGAGCAGTACTTC,CASTGQGIEQYF
TRBD1,TRBJ2-7,TRBV30,-,TGTGCCTGGAGTTTGGACAGGGTTGGCGAGCAGTACTTC,CAWSLDRVGEQYF
TRBD2,TRBJ2-7,TRBV27,few,TGTGCCAGCAGTTGCCCGCCGGGGGGGCGAGTTTCCTACGAGCAGTACTTC,CASSCPPGGRVSYEQYF
-,TRBJ2-7,TRBV20-1,-,TGCAGTGCTAGCGGACCGGGGGAGCAGTACTTC,CSASGPGEQYF
-,TRBJ1-5,TRBV19,-,TGTGCCAGTAGTATAGTGTGGCAGGGGATTAGACAGCCCCAGCATTTT,CASSIVWQGIRQPQHF
-,TRBJ2-7,TRBV27,-,TGTGCCAGCAGTTTATACAGGGACTCCTACGAGCAGTACTTC,CASSLYRDSYEQYF
-,TRBJ1-5,TRBV19,-,TGTGCCAGTAGTATCGTAGCGAGCAATCAGCCCCAGCATTTT,CASSIVASNQPQHF
TRBD1,TRBJ1-6,TRBV10-3,-,TGTGCCATCAGTGAGGGGCCAGGGGGTGAGAATTCACCCCTCCACTTT,CAISEGPGGENSPLHF
-,TRBJ1-2,TRBV29-1,-,TGCAGCGTTGAAGCCAATCTACTTCCTGAGGGCTATGGCTACACCTTC,CSVEANLLPEGYGYTF
-,TRBJ1-5,TRBV4-1,-,TGCGCCAGCAGCCAAGGGAGTCAGCCCCAGCATTTT,CASSQGSQPQHF
-,TRBJ1-2,TRBV21-1,-,TGTGCCAGTTGCCCCAGGGAGGACTATGGCTACACCTTC,CASCPREDYGYTF
-,TRBJ1-2,TRBV28,-,TGTGCCAGCAGTTTTATGGGCTTGAAGCTCCCCTATGGCTACACCTTC,CASSFMGLKLPYGYTF
TRBD1,TRBJ2-7,TRBV19,-,TGTGCCAGTAGTGTCGTGACAGGGTCCTACGAGCAGTACTTC,CASSVVTGSYEQYF
-,TRBJ2-3,TRBV5-1,once,TGCGCCAGCAGCTTGGCCGTGGCGGCGACAGATACGCAGTATTTT,CASSLAVAATDTQYF
-,TRBJ1-1,TRBV11-1,-,TGTGCCAGCAGCTTTAGGTCCGGAGGGAACACTGAAGCTTTCTTT,CASSFRSGGNTEAFF
-,TRBJ1-4,TRBV7-6,-,TGTGCCAGCAGCCTATCCCCTGCCTCAACTAATGAAAAACTGTTTTTT,CASSLSPASTNEKLFF
-,TRBJ1-1,TRBV28,-,TGTGCCAGCAGTAATGAGGCAGAAACTACTGAAGCTTTCTTT,CASSNEAETTEAFF
-,TRBJ1-5,TRBV11-3,-,TGTGCCAGCGTCAATGGCAATCAGCCCCAGCATTTT,CASVNGNQPQHF
TRBD1,TRBJ1-2,TRBV19,-,TGTGCCAGTAGTATTCTTACAGGGGGCCCGGATGGCTACACCTTC,CASSILTGGPDGYTF
TRBD1,TRBJ1-2,TRBV5-6,-,TGTGCCAGCAGCTTCCGGGACAGACAATACTATGGCTACACCTTC,CASSFRDRQYYGYTF
-,TRBJ2-5,TRBV9,once,TGTGCCAGCAGCGTAGAACCAGCGGTCAGACAAGAGACCCAGTACTTC,CASSVEPAVRQETQYF